This is a list of T cell receptor beta chains from one sample in a study of cytomegalovirus exposure and HLA in healthy donors. Measured with immunoSEQ multiplex PCR; TCRdb has only the in-frame clones, and not every one. The sample carries more than 150,000 clones, around 80% recorded once. Sequencing was done on a sample of PBMCs. The receptors here all came from a woman in her twenties or thirties in good health and CMV-seronegative. Both conserved end residues are part of each CDR3. D genes are given only for firm matches. The size of a clone is reported for some rows only, either as once, few or many, or as a class for expanded clones.

size,D,V,J,CDR3,DNA
-,-,TRBV27,TRBJ2-7,CASSNPRTAEQYF,TGTGCCAGCAGTAACCCCCGGACAGCCGAGCAGTACTTC
-,-,TRBV28,TRBJ1-3,CASSLWSFGGNTIYF,TGTGCCAGCAGTTTATGGTCCTTCGGGGGAAACACCATATATTTT
-,-,TRBV18,TRBJ2-2,CASSGERAPTGELFF,TGTGCCAGCTCGGGAGAGAGGGCCCCCACCGGGGAGCTGTTTTTT
-,TRBD2,TRBV10-2,TRBJ2-1,CAGSTSGTGNEQFF,TGCGCCGGATCGACTAGCGGGACGGGCAATGAGCAGTTCTTC
-,-,TRBV2,TRBJ2-6,CASLESGANGLTF,TGTGCCAGCCTGGAATCTGGGGCCAACGGCCTGACTTTC
-,-,TRBV10-3,TRBJ2-7,CAIRTDISYEQYF,TGTGCCATCAGGACAGACATCTCCTACGAGCAGTACTTC
-,-,TRBV7-8,TRBJ2-5,CASSLVGRVGTQYF,TGTGCCAGCAGCTTAGTCGGCAGGGTCGGAACCCAGTACTTC
once,TRBD2,TRBV4-3,TRBJ2-3,CASSLQAGGITDTQYF,TGCGCCAGCAGCCTCCAAGCGGGGGGAATCACAGATACGCAGTATTTT
-,TRBD2,TRBV19,TRBJ2-1,CASSPGGSYNEQFF,TGTGCCAGTTCCCCGGGGGGCTCCTACAATGAGCAGTTCTTC
-,TRBD2,TRBV7-2,TRBJ2-5,CASSSGAGLAGGQETQYF,TGTGCCAGCAGCTCCGGCGCCGGACTAGCGGGAGGGCAAGAGACCCAGTACTTC
-,TRBD2,TRBV19,TRBJ2-5,CASSVGGVYQETQYF,TGTGCCAGTAGTGTGGGGGGGGTCTACCAAGAGACCCAGTACTTC
-,TRBD1,TRBV28,TRBJ2-7,CASSDPGQGEYEQYF,TGTGCCAGCAGTGACCCGGGACAGGGGGAATACGAGCAGTACTTC
-,-,TRBV28,TRBJ2-7,CASSLGGVGSSYEQYF,TGTGCCAGCAGTTTAGGCGGGGTCGGTAGCTCCTACGAGCAGTACTTC
-,-,TRBV19,TRBJ1-2,CASSLDYYGYTF,TGTGCCAGTAGTCTTGACTACTATGGCTACACCTTC
-,-,TRBV2,TRBJ1-1,CASSAVRQTAQNTEAFF,TGTGCCAGCAGTGCGGTTCGGCAGACAGCTCAGAACACTGAAGCTTTCTTT
few,-,TRBV18,TRBJ1-1,CASSPSRGVNTEAFF,TGTGCCAGCTCACCATCGCGGGGGGTGAACACTGAAGCTTTCTTT
-,-,TRBV7-6,TRBJ2-7,CASSLVPAGEYEQYF,TGTGCCAGCAGCTTAGTGCCGGCAGGGGAGTACGAGCAGTACTTC
-,TRBD2,TRBV5-4,TRBJ2-1,CASSLVSHNTIRGTSKFF,TGTGCCAGCAGCTTGGTTTCCCACAACACAATCCGCGGGACTAGCAAGTTCTTC
-,-,TRBV28,TRBJ1-2,CASSLSDGYTF,TGTGCCAGCAGCCTTTCGGATGGCTACACCTTC
-,-,TRBV5-1,TRBJ2-7,CASSLVPLRYSYEQYF,TGCGCCAGCAGCTTGGTACCACTACGATACTCCTACGAGCAGTACTTC